The 20 T cell receptor beta chains reported below all come from one sample, sequenced in a study of spatial heterogeneity in lung cancer. No antigens are known for them. Study-wide results and limits: One measure, the expanded intratumoral alpha and beta TCR count, tracked tumor mutation counts.

Time point: sample taken at primary tumor resection. TCRdb re-called the 5' RACE reads with MiXCR, one entry per CDR3 protein. The top ten clones hold 9% to 10% of a sample with approximately 23,000 distinct CDR3 sequences, 4.5% to 5% of them seen once. The sample consisted of lung tumor tissue, taken at surgery. These receptors were taken from a male donor with early-stage non-small cell lung cancer.

This clonotype was seen ten or more times. The genes are TRBV28 and TRBJ2-7; TRBD1 agrees at 9 bases. Germline V gene data show CDR1 as MDHEN and CDR2 as SYDVKM. V was pared by 6 bases and J by 5 bases, with 8 bases of the junction left unmatched. The CDR3 length is 14 residues. CDR3 region: CASSGTGIRDEQYF. The CDR3 coding sequence is TGTGCCAGCAGCGGGACAGGGATACGCGACGAGCAGTACTTC.

This clonotype has at least ten counts. This sequence joins TRBV28 and TRBJ1-4, with TRBD1 matching 7 bases. From germline, CDR1 is MDHEN and CDR2 SYDVKM. The CDR3 is 15 amino acids. Germline trimming cut 6 bases from V and 0 bases from J; bases unmatched to any gene: 4. The CDR3 sequence: CASRGTAATNEKLFF. As DNA, the CDR3 is TGTGCCAGCAGGGGGACAGCAGCAACTAATGAAAAACTGTTTTTT.

This clonotype was counted many times. This rearrangement joins TRBV21-1 to TRBJ1-1; the table assigns TRBD1, which was not confirmed against the DNA. TRBV21-1 is shown as a pseudogene. This CDR3 has 11 amino acids. The CDR3 coding sequence is TGTGCCAGAAGGGGGGGCTGTCTTGCTTTCTTT. It translates to CARRGGCLAFF.

This clonotype was seen at least ten times. J is TRBJ2-4 and V is TRBV20-1; D is unresolved. The CDR3 length is 14 residues. The V gene's germline CDR1 is DFQATT and CDR2 SNEGSKA (reference sequence). V was shortened by 2 bases and J by 0 bases, with 8 bases between the two germline ends. The CDR3 protein is CSARSGLAKNIQYF. For the CDR3, the DNA is TGCAGTGCTAGATCGGGCTTAGCCAAAAACATTCAGTACTTC.

In its sample, this clonotype was seen many times. The chain carries TRBV7-9 and TRBJ1-5; 7 nucleotides align to TRBD1. Germline assignment: CDR1 SEHNR and CDR2 FQNEAQ (reference sequence). V shed 4 bases and J 7 bases; nucleotides not matched to a gene: 7. CDR3 length equals 14 residues. The CDR3 DNA reads TGTGCCAGCAGCTGGACAGGCCGTGACCAGCCCCAGCATTTT. It yields the protein CASSWTGRDQPQHF.

This clonotype has a count of ten or more. The chain couples TRBV15 to TRBJ2-7; a possible D gene is TRBD2 (6 bases). CDR3 size: 14 residues. Between the trimmed V and J ends, which lost 1 base and 2 bases, there was a span of 9 bases. Germline lookup yields CDR1 LNHNV and CDR2 YYDKDF (reference sequence). The CDR3 bases are TGTGCCACCAGCAGAGGGGGGGTAACCTACGAGCAGTACTTC. This codes for CATSRGGVTYEQYF.

By sample fraction, this clonotype is medium-sized (0.01 to 0.1%). The chain employs TRBV6-6 and TRBJ1-2; D gene ambiguous. V lost 10 bases and J 3 bases, leaving 18 bases between the germline ends. The V gene's germline CDR1 is MNHNY and CDR2 SVGAGI (reference sequence). This CDR3 contains 14 residues. The chain's CDR3 is CATKTSPEYYGYTF. The CDR3 DNA reads TGTGCCACAAAAACGAGTCCAGAATACTATGGCTACACCTTC.

This clonotype has at least ten counts. V usage is TRBV6-5 and J usage is TRBJ1-2; D perhaps matches TRBD1 (6 bases). CDR1 and CDR2 (germline): MNHEY, SVGAGI. Trimming cost V 6 bases and J 7 bases, with 21 bases left between them. There are 15 residues in the CDR3. The chain's CDR3 is CASSPDRRGLRGYTF. The CDR3 DNA follows: TGTGCCAGCAGCCCGGACAGACGAGGCCTTCGTGGCTACACCTTC.

This clonotype was observed at least ten times. This sequence joins TRBV6-2 or TRBV6-3 and TRBJ2-7; TRBD1 aligns across 9 bases. Trimming removed 9 bases from V and 4 bases from J; junction bases left unmatched: 7. CDR1 is MNHEY, CDR2 SVGEGT, per germline. The CDR3 consists of 13 residues. For the CDR3, the DNA is TGTGCCAGTACGGACAGGGGACCTTACGAGCAGTACTTC. Amino acids: CASTDRGPYEQYF.

This clonotype was detected a few times. The chain couples TRBV7-2 to TRBJ1-4, with D unclear. The CDR3 sequence is 15 residues long. Trimming removed 3 bases at V and 0 bases at J, with 8 bases between. CDR1 is SGHTA and CDR2 is FQGNSA in the germline V gene. The CDR3 sequence: CASSLAVATNEKLFF. Written as DNA, the CDR3 is TGTGCCAGCAGCTTGGCGGTCGCAACTAATGAAAAACTGTTTTTT.

This clonotype has a count of ten or more. This sequence joins TRBV11-2 and TRBJ2-3; D unclear. Germline CDR1 and CDR2: SGHAT and FQNNGV. Deletions cut 1 base from V and 3 bases from J, with 14 bases between. The CDR3 length is 16 residues. CDR3 in amino acids: CASSLGERSWTDTQYF. DNA of the CDR3: TGTGCCAGCAGCTTAGGAGAGAGGAGTTGGACAGATACGCAGTATTTT.

This clonotype was counted at least ten times. The rearrangement joins TRBV4-2 to TRBJ2-2, with 7 nucleotides matching TRBD1. Germline values: CDR1 LGHNA, CDR2 YNFKEQ. The CDR3 totals 16 residues. Unmatched junction bases numbered 10, after V lost 7 bases and J lost 2 bases. This chain's CDR3 is CASTAGRQGNTGELFF. CDR3 DNA: TGTGCCAGCACCGCCGGAAGACAGGGAAACACCGGGGAGCTGTTTTTT.

This clonotype has at least ten counts. The chain is built from TRBV20-1 and TRBJ1-2; D not resolved. Per the germline V gene, CDR1 is DFQATT and CDR2 is SNEGSKA (reference sequence). The CDR3 loop spans 11 amino acids. V shed 6 bases and J shed 8 bases, with 13 bases lying between them. The CDR3 coding sequence is TGCAGTGCCGACGGCCCAGGAGGCTACACCTTC. Encoded protein: CSADGPGGYTF.

This clonotype appeared many times. The genes are TRBV28 and TRBJ2-6; 8 bases line up with TRBD1. The ends lost 4 bases at V and 0 bases at J; junction bases unmatched: 2. Germline V gene sequence: CDR1 MDHEN, CDR2 SYDVKM. CDR3 length: 16 residues. The DNA of the CDR3 is TGTGCCAGCAGTTCCGACAGGGGCTCTGGGGCCAACGTCCTGACTTTC. This codes for CASSSDRGSGANVLTF.

As concerns this clonotype: A much larger clone differs by one base, so this may be a read error. V is TRBV25-1 and J is TRBJ2-2; TRBD1 matches 8 bases. The CDR3 is 15 residues long. In germline, CDR1 is MGHDK, CDR2 SYGVNS. The CDR3 is CVTKPDRGLTGELFF. The DNA for the CDR3 is TGTGTCACCAAACCCGACAGGGGACTCACCGGGGAGCTGTTTTTT.

This clonotype was detected many times. This chain connects TRBV4-3 to TRBJ2-3; 7 bases map to TRBD1. The V segment lost 5 bases and the J segment 2 bases; nucleotides outside the gene matches: 4. The germline V gene has CDR1 LGHNA and CDR2 YSLEER. The CDR3 sequence is 14 residues long. The DNA of the CDR3 is TGCGCCAGCAGCTTTAGGGGGCCCACAGATACGCAGTATTTT. Translating gives CASSFRGPTDTQYF.

This clonotype was detected many times. This rearrangement joins TRBV12-3 or TRBV12-4 to TRBJ1-1, with 9 bases that match TRBD1. There are 16 residues in the CDR3. J was trimmed by 0 bases and V by 5 bases; bases with no gene match: 7. CDR3 region: CASSPGTGPMNTEAFF. The CDR3, as DNA: TGTGCCAGCAGTCCAGGGACAGGGCCGATGAACACTGAAGCTTTCTTT.

The table lists this clonotype with many counts. This chain joins TRBV6-5 and TRBJ1-5, with unresolved D. The germline V gene has CDR1 MNHEY and CDR2 SVGAGI. Trimming pared 2 bases from V and 3 bases from J, leaving 5 bases between. The CDR3 spans 13 residues. CDR3 sequence: CASSYGNNQPQHF. CDR3 bases: TGTGCCAGCAGTTACGGTAACAATCAGCCCCAGCATTTT.

Ten or more counts support this clonotype. J is TRBJ1-3 and V is TRBV7-2; 7 nucleotides line up with TRBD1. V lost 5 bases, J lost 0 bases, and 4 bases stayed unmatched. The CDR3 covers 15 residues. Germline loops: CDR1 SGHTA, CDR2 FQGNSA. The CDR3 loop is CASSPRDSSGNTIYF. CDR3 DNA sequence: TGTGCCAGCAGCCCGCGGGACAGCTCTGGAAACACCATATATTTT.

The table lists this clonotype with many counts. This chain joins TRBV4-3 and TRBJ2-5; D may be TRBD1 (5 bases). Germline-derived CDR1 and CDR2 are LGHNA and YSLEER. The V and J ends lost 1 base and 4 bases respectively, with 13 bases between them. The CDR3 runs 15 residues. The CDR3 nucleotides are TGCGCCAGCAGCCAAGGTCAAGGGGTAGGAGAGACCCAGTACTTC. Protein: CASSQGQGVGETQYF.